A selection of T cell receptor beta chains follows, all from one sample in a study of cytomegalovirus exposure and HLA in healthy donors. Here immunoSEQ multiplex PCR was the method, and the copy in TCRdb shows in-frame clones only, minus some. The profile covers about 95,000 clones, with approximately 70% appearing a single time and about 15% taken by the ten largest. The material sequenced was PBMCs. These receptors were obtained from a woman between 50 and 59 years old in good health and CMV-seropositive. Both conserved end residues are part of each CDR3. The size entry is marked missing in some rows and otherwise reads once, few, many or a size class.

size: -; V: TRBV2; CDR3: CASSELGPEAFF
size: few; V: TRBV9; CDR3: CASSVLEDTQYF
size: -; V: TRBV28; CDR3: CASSFPQGPSTDTQYF
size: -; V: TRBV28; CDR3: CASSRPAGGQETQYF
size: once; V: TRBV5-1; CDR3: CASSPGQGGNQPQHF
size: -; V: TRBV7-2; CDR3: CASSLVRLAVYNEQFF
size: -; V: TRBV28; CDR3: CASSPPGGLRETQYF
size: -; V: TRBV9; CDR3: CASSVGLAGGPPDTQYF
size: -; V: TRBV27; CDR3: CASSPWTGVEKLFF
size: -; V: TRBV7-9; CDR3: CSSSFLAGEQYF
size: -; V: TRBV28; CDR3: CASSPGTSISYNEQFF
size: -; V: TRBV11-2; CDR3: CASLPTTGYIDDGDTQYF
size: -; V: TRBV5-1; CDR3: CASNLEGSGNTEAFF
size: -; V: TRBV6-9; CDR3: CASSYYPPIDTRGAYSNQPQHF
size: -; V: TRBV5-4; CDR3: CASSGEGVTYGYTF
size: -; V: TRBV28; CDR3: CASSFQGGPSYEQYF